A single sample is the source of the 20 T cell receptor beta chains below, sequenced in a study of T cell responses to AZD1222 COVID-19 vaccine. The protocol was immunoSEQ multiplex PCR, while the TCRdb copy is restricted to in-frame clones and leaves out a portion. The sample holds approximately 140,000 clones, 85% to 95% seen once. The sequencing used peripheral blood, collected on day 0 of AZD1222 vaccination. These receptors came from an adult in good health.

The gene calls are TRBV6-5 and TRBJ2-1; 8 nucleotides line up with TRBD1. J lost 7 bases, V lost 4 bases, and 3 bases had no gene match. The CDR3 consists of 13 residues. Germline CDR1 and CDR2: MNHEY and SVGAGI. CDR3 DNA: TGTGCCAGCAGTTTCGACAGGGGTAATGAGCAGTTCTTC. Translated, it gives CASSFDRGNEQFF.

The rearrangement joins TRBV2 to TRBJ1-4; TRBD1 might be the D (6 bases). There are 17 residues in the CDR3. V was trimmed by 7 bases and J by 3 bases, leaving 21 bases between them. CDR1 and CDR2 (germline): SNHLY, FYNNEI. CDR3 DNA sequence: TGTGCCAGCAACCCCGGACCAAGGGGGTGGTCTAATGAAAAACTGTTTTTT. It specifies CASNPGPRGWSNEKLFF.

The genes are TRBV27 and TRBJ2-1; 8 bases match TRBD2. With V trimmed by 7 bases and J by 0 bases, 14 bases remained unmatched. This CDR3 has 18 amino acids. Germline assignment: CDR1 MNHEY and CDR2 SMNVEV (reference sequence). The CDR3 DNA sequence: TGTGCCAGCACCTCATTGCCTATAGCGGGGTTCTCCTACAATGAGCAGTTCTTC. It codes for CASTSLPIAGFSYNEQFF.

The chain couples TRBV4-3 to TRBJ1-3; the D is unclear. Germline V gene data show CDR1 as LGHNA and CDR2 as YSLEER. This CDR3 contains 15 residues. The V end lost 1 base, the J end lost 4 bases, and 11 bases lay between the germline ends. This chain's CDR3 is CASSQVILSGNTIYF. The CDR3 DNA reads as TGCGCCAGCAGCCAAGTCATTCTTTCCGGAAACACCATATATTTT.

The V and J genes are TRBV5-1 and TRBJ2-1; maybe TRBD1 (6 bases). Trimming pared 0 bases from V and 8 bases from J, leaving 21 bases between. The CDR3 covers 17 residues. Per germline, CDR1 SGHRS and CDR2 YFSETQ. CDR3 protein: CASSLVPLGDMGYEQFF. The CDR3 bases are TGCGCCAGCAGCTTGGTCCCCCTTGGGGACATGGGCTATGAGCAGTTCTTC.

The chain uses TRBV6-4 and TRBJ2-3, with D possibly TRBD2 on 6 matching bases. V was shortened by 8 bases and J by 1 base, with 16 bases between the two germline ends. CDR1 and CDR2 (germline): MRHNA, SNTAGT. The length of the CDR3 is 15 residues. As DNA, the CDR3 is TGTGCCAGCGGGGCGGAGGCTAGCGGCACAGATACGCAGTATTTT. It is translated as CASGAEASGTDTQYF.

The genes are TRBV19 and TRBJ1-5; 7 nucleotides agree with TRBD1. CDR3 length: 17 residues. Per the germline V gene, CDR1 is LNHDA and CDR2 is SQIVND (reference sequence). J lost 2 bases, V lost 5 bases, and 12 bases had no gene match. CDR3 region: CASSGTGQLWGNQPQHF. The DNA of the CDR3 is TGTGCCAGTAGTGGTACGGGACAGCTATGGGGCAATCAGCCCCAGCATTTT.

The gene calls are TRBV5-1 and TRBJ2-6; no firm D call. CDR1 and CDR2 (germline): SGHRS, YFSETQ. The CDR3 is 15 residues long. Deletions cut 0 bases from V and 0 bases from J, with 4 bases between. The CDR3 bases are TGCGCCAGCAGCTTGGTCGGCTCTGGGGCCAACGTCCTGACTTTC. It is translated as CASSLVGSGANVLTF.

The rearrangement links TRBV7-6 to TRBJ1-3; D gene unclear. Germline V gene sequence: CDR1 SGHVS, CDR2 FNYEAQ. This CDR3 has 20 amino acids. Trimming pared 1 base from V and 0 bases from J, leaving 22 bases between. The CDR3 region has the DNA TGTGCCAGCAGCTTAGATCCCGGGAGAACCATCTCCTACTCTGGAAACACCATATATTTT. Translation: CASSLDPGRTISYSGNTIYF. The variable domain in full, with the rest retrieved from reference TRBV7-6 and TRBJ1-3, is GAGVSQSPRYKVTKRGQDVALRCDPISGHVSLYWYRQALGQGPEFLTYFNYEAQQDKSGLPNDRFSAERPEGSISTLTIQRTEQRDSAMYRCASSLDPGRTISYSGNTIYFGEGSWLTVV.

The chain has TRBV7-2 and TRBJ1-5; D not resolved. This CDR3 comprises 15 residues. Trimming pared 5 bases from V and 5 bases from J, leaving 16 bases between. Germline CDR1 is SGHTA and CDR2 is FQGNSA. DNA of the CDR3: TGTGCCAGCAGCCACTTTACTGAGGGTTATCAGCCCCAGCATTTT. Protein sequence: CASSHFTEGYQPQHF.

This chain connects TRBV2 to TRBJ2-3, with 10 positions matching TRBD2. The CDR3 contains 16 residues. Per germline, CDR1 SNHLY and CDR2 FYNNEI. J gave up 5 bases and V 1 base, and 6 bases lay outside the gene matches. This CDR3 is CASSEVTSGDLDTQYF. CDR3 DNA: TGTGCCAGCAGTGAAGTAACTAGCGGGGATTTAGATACGCAGTATTTT.

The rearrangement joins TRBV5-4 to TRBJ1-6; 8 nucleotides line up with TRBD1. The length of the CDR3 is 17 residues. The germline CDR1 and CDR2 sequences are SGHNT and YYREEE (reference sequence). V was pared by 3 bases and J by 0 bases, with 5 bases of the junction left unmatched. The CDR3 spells CASSSGQDVSYNSPLHF. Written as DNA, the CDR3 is TGTGCCAGCAGCTCGGGACAGGATGTCTCCTATAATTCACCCCTCCACTTT.

CDR3 sequence: CASSYYGLAGNEQFF. The CDR3 DNA reads as TGTGCCAGCAGTTACTACGGACTAGCGGGCAATGAGCAGTTCTTC. V gene TRBV6-5 combines with J gene TRBJ2-1; 11 nucleotides agree with TRBD2. The CDR3 loop spans 15 amino acids. V gave up 1 base and J gave up 6 bases; unmatched junction bases: 2. From germline, CDR1 is MNHEY and CDR2 SVGAGI.

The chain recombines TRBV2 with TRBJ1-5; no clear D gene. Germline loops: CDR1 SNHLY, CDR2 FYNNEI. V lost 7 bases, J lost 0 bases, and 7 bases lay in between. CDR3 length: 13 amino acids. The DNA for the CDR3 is TGTGCCAGCATTTTCGATAGCAATCAGCCCCAGCATTTT. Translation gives CASIFDSNQPQHF.

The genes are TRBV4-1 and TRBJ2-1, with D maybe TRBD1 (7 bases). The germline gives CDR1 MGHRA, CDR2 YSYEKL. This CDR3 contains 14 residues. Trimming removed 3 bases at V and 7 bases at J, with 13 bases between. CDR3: CASSHRGAGNEQFF. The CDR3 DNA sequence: TGCGCCAGCAGCCACAGGGGGGCGGGGAATGAGCAGTTCTTC.

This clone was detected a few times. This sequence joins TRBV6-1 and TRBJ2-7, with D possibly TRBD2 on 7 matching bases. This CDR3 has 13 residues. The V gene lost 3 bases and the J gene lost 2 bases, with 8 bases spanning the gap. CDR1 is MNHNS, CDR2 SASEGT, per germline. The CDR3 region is CASSDGGPYEQYV. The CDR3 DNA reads TGTGCCAGCAGTGACGGGGGGCCCTACGAGCAGTACGTC.

The CDR3 region has the DNA TGCAGTGCTAGTTGGCGGCAGACCTACAATGAGCAGTTCTTC. Encoded protein: CSASWRQTYNEQFF. The chain has TRBV20-1 and TRBJ2-1; the D is unclear. V dropped 3 bases and J dropped 2 bases, with 11 bases sitting between them. Germline V gene sequence: CDR1 DFQATT, CDR2 SNEGSKA (reference sequence). This CDR3 spans 14 amino acids.

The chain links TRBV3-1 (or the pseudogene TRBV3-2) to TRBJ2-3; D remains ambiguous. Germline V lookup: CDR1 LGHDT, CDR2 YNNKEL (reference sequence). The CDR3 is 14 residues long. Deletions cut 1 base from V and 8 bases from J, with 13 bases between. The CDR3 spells CASSQVEESATQYF. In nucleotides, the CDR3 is TGTGCCAGCAGCCAAGTCGAGGAATCGGCTACGCAGTATTTT.

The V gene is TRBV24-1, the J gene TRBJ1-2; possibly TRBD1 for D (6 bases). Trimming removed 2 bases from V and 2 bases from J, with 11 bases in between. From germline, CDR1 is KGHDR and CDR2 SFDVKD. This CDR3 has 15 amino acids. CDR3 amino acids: CATSDWTDENYGYTF. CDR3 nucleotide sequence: TGTGCCACCAGTGATTGGACAGACGAAAACTATGGCTACACCTTC.

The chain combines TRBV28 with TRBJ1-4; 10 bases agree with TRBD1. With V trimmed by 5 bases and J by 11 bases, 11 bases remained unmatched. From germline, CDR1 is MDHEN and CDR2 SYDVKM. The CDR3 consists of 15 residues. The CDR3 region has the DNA TGTGCCAGCAGTGGAGAGACAGGGGGCGCGGGGAAACTGTTTTTT. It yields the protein CASSGETGGAGKLFF. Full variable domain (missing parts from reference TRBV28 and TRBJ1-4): DVKVTQSSRYLVKRTGEKVFLECVQDMDHENMFWYRQDPGLGLRLIYFSYDVKMKEKGDIPEGYSVSREKKERFSLILESASTNQTSMYLCASSGETGGAGKLFFGSGTQLSVL.